This TCR beta chain was found in a study of CD8+ T cells in alopecia areata. Sequencing templates came from extracted RNA that was reverse transcribed into cDNA. Assay: immunoSEQ multiplex PCR; the TCRdb copy retains only in-frame clones and omits some. The top ten clones hold under 7.5% of a sample with about 130,000 clones, around 60% of them seen once. Individuals with alopecia areata gave both lesional scalp punch biopsies and peripheral blood for collection. On this clone itself: Its matching antigen is unknown.

Study-wide results and caveats: Scalp samples also yield sequences from resident alphabeta T cells of normal skin.

Germline CDR1 reads SGHTA; CDR2 reads FQGNSA. The ends were cut back, 4 bases at V and 2 bases at J, with 14 bases in the middle. There are 15 residues in the CDR3. The receptor was isolated from a human donor with alopecia areata. The sequenced sample was CD4+ T cells sorted from blood, obtained at week 0. This chain links TRBV7-2 with TRBJ2-5; possibly TRBD2 for D (5 bases). The CDR3 region is CASSYTRLTQETQYF. CDR3 in DNA: TGTGCCAGCAGCTATACTAGGTTAACACAAGAGACCCAGTACTTC.